This entry lists 8 T cell receptor beta chains sequenced from one sample in a study of T cell changes during pregnancy in multiple sclerosis (dated by TCRdb to about 2019). To prepare the library, the immunoSEQ multiplex PCR assay was applied. The clones in this table, taken by TCRdb from immuneACCESS, are in-frame only. Not every clone is retained; where verified, under half of the shortfall comes from an unresolved V gene, and the cause of the rest is unknown. The sample table lists about 96,000 clones, over 80% of them with a count of one. The leading ten clones occupy about 2.4% of the sample. The sample here was peripheral blood, taken in the first trimester of pregnancy. The receptors shown here come from a female donor with multiple sclerosis, enrolled in a pregnancy study.

This sequence joins TRBV5-4 and TRBJ2-7; 8 nucleotides match TRBD1. Germline CDR1 reads SGHNT; CDR2 reads YYREEE (reference sequence). The CDR3 is 16 residues long. V was pared by 4 bases and J by 3 bases, with 12 bases of the junction left unmatched. The CDR3 DNA is TGTGCCAGCAGCCGTCCGGCCGGGACAGGAAACTACGAGCAGTACTTC. Translated, it gives CASSRPAGTGNYEQYF.

The V and J genes are TRBV6-1 and TRBJ1-2; no firm D call. Looked up from germline, CDR1 is MNHNS and CDR2 is SASEGT. The CDR3 contains 11 residues. V lost 8 bases, J lost 4 bases, and 8 bases lay in between. The CDR3 nucleotides are TGTGCCAGCTCTACGGTCTATGGCTACACCTTC. It translates to CASSTVYGYTF.

The V gene is TRBV7-2, the J gene TRBJ2-6; TRBD1 is a possible D gene (5 bases). The CDR3 runs to 16 residues. Trimming removed 3 bases from V and 1 base from J, with 10 bases in between. Germline loops: CDR1 SGHTA, CDR2 FQGNSA. CDR3 nucleotides: TGTGCCAGCAGCTTGGCAGGGTCGTCTGGGGCCAACGTCCTGACTTTC. Protein product: CASSLAGSSGANVLTF.

V usage is TRBV10-3 and J usage is TRBJ2-1; 8 nucleotides agree with TRBD2. The length of the CDR3 is 16 residues. The junction had 11 bases not matched to a gene; V was cut back by 3 bases and J by 7 bases. Germline V gene lookup returns CDR1 ENHRY and CDR2 SYGVKD. The CDR3: CAISDTRGGTRNEQFF. CDR3 bases: TGTGCCATCAGTGACACCCGTGGGGGGACTAGAAATGAGCAGTTCTTC.

The V and J genes are TRBV4-3 and TRBJ2-3, with 9 bases lining up with TRBD2. Per germline, CDR1 LGHNA and CDR2 YSLEER. Trimming cost V 2 bases and J 0 bases; bases outside gene matches: 12. There are 19 residues in the CDR3. The CDR3 loop reads CASSQFSGSPLLSTDTQYF. CDR3 nucleotides: TGCGCCAGCAGCCAATTTAGCGGGAGTCCCCTTTTAAGCACAGATACGCAGTATTTT.

The chain has TRBV20-1 and TRBJ2-3; D not resolved. The CDR3 sequence is 10 residues long. The germline V gene has CDR1 DFQATT and CDR2 SNEGSKA (reference sequence). Trimming removed 7 bases at V and 3 bases at J, with 5 bases between. As DNA, the CDR3 is TGCAGTGTCGGTACAGATACGCAGTATTTT. Amino acid sequence: CSVGTDTQYF.

The chain recombines TRBV19 with TRBJ2-7; a possible D gene is TRBD1 (6 bases). The CDR3 runs 16 residues. Trimming shortened V by 5 bases and J by 1 base, and 18 bases separated the two germline ends. The germline V gene has CDR1 LNHDA and CDR2 SQIVND (reference sequence). The CDR3 bases are TGTGCCAGTAGTGCCCAGACAGGCGAGATATCCTACGAGCAGTACTTC. Its protein is CASSAQTGEISYEQYF.

CDR3 residues: CAISEPGLAALYNEQFF. For the CDR3, the DNA is TGTGCCATCAGTGAGCCGGGACTAGCGGCTCTCTACAATGAGCAGTTCTTC. V is TRBV10-3 and J is TRBJ2-1; 11 bases match TRBD2. V was pared by 2 bases and J by 3 bases, with 6 bases of the junction left unmatched. Germline CDR1 and CDR2: ENHRY and SYGVKD. The CDR3 loop spans 17 amino acids.